The rows below give T cell receptor beta chains drawn from one sample of a study of blood T cell repertoires in COVID-19. Generated by immunoSEQ multiplex PCR, the TCRdb table keeps only in-frame clones and is missing some. The data show 110,000 or so clones, roughly 80% seen once. The sequenced material came from peripheral blood. These TCRs come from a man in his forties or fifties with acute or convalescent COVID-19. CDR3s include the opening cysteine and the closing phenylalanine or tryptophan. Fields, in order: J gene, V gene, CDR3 protein.

j_gene: TRBJ1-1; v_gene: TRBV12-3/TRBV12-4; CDR3aa: CASSAGGPTEAFF
j_gene: TRBJ1-2; v_gene: TRBV29-1; CDR3aa: CSGTGGSYGYTF
j_gene: TRBJ1-6; v_gene: TRBV6-1; CDR3aa: CASSEDRNGPYNSPLHF
j_gene: TRBJ2-3; v_gene: TRBV3-1/TRBV3-2; CDR3aa: CASSQNRGGSTDTQYF
j_gene: TRBJ1-2; v_gene: TRBV5-5; CDR3aa: CASSLGPGRNYGYTF
j_gene: TRBJ1-1; v_gene: TRBV5-6; CDR3aa: CASSLAGTGTLAFF
j_gene: TRBJ1-2; v_gene: TRBV10-1; CDR3aa: CASSREVDYGYTF
j_gene: TRBJ1-4; v_gene: TRBV6-2/TRBV6-3; CDR3aa: CASCRDRFEKLFF
j_gene: TRBJ1-1; v_gene: TRBV7-2; CDR3aa: CASSPRSNTEAFF
j_gene: TRBJ1-1; v_gene: TRBV19; CDR3aa: CASSIRGHRGTEAFF
j_gene: TRBJ2-1; v_gene: TRBV6-5; CDR3aa: CASSYGRAGTGGRQFF
j_gene: TRBJ2-3; v_gene: TRBV7-3; CDR3aa: CASSLDYTDTQYF
j_gene: TRBJ1-2; v_gene: TRBV4-1; CDR3aa: CASSQVGQGGSGYTF
j_gene: TRBJ1-1; v_gene: TRBV2; CDR3aa: CASRQDRAVTEAFF
j_gene: TRBJ1-2; v_gene: TRBV28; CDR3aa: CASSGRATLPPGLSGYTF
j_gene: TRBJ1-1; v_gene: TRBV5-6; CDR3aa: CASSLGLQTEAFF
j_gene: TRBJ1-5; v_gene: TRBV24-1; CDR3aa: CATSEHRGEPQHF
j_gene: TRBJ2-7; v_gene: TRBV5-1; CDR3aa: CASSLIPGREGEQYF
j_gene: TRBJ1-2; v_gene: TRBV30; CDR3aa: CASRGEGYTF
j_gene: TRBJ2-4; v_gene: TRBV13; CDR3aa: CASSLTGGERAKNIQYF
j_gene: TRBJ2-3; v_gene: TRBV7-6; CDR3aa: CASSFGQGGTDTQYF
j_gene: TRBJ2-2; v_gene: TRBV3-1/TRBV3-2; CDR3aa: CASSQGIGRVAGELFF
j_gene: TRBJ1-3; v_gene: TRBV6-1; CDR3aa: CASSEARGPGNTIYF
j_gene: TRBJ2-1; v_gene: TRBV25-1; CDR3aa: CASSESNGASYNEQFF
j_gene: TRBJ1-2; v_gene: TRBV5-1; CDR3aa: CASSTQGWGGYTF
j_gene: TRBJ1-5; v_gene: TRBV5-1; CDR3aa: CASSLEGQGSNQPQHF
j_gene: TRBJ2-3; v_gene: TRBV6-5; CDR3aa: CASSYGAWPDTQYF
j_gene: TRBJ1-3; v_gene: TRBV30; CDR3aa: CAWSAGVRGHTIYF
j_gene: TRBJ2-3; v_gene: TRBV5-1; CDR3aa: CASSFDRGDTDTQYF
j_gene: TRBJ1-2; v_gene: TRBV30; CDR3aa: CAWSRSGQSYGYTF
j_gene: TRBJ2-1; v_gene: TRBV28; CDR3aa: CASSLRYRGNEQFF
j_gene: TRBJ2-3; v_gene: TRBV5-1; CDR3aa: CASGPTYRGVGTDTQYF
j_gene: TRBJ2-1; v_gene: TRBV7-3; CDR3aa: CASSLSGGLDEQFF
j_gene: TRBJ2-3; v_gene: TRBV5-1; CDR3aa: CASSLVGSGPDTQYF
j_gene: TRBJ1-5; v_gene: TRBV2; CDR3aa: CASSDDRVGQPQHF
j_gene: TRBJ2-2; v_gene: TRBV12-5; CDR3aa: CASGLVLGGNTGELFF
j_gene: TRBJ2-4; v_gene: TRBV5-6; CDR3aa: CASSLGAGGLNIQYF
j_gene: TRBJ2-6; v_gene: TRBV30; CDR3aa: CAWSKSSGANVLTF
j_gene: TRBJ1-3; v_gene: TRBV10-3; CDR3aa: CAISVVTPAGGGNTIYF
j_gene: TRBJ2-7; v_gene: TRBV7-3; CDR3aa: CASSSTGGEQYF
j_gene: TRBJ2-3; v_gene: TRBV5-5; CDR3aa: CASSFRQGGSTDTQYF
j_gene: TRBJ2-3; v_gene: TRBV24-1; CDR3aa: CATSDPGQGSTDTQYF
j_gene: TRBJ2-5; v_gene: TRBV19; CDR3aa: CARVTGDKKKPYF
j_gene: TRBJ1-2; v_gene: TRBV19; CDR3aa: CASSIPRRGGYTF
j_gene: TRBJ2-2; v_gene: TRBV12-5; CDR3aa: CASAGLAGTNTGELFF
j_gene: TRBJ1-6; v_gene: TRBV6-1; CDR3aa: CASSEARASSYNSPLHF
j_gene: TRBJ2-1; v_gene: TRBV9; CDR3aa: CASSVARRGYNEQFF
j_gene: TRBJ2-4; v_gene: TRBV10-3; CDR3aa: CAISESTGEASDIQYF
j_gene: TRBJ1-1; v_gene: TRBV29-1; CDR3aa: CSVAGGQLNTEAFF
j_gene: TRBJ1-1; v_gene: TRBV4-2; CDR3aa: CASSQVRGAGTLNTEAFF
j_gene: TRBJ1-2; v_gene: TRBV9; CDR3aa: CASSVEDSLNYGYTF
j_gene: TRBJ2-7; v_gene: TRBV28; CDR3aa: CASRGDRTNYYEQYF
j_gene: TRBJ1-3; v_gene: TRBV2; CDR3aa: CASSEQGTVSGNTIYF
j_gene: TRBJ2-7; v_gene: TRBV6-5; CDR3aa: CASSRDRTYEQYF